The entry below gives a single T cell receptor (beta chain) sequence along with its context. Its antigen is unidentified. This record belongs to a study of T cells after posttransplantation cyclophosphamide. Study findings and constraints: Skin or GI-infiltrating T cells shared few TRB sequences with blood. Later blood repertoires were often dominated by clones from the donor CD8+ memory compartment. After PTCy, TRB diversity resembled that of CNI/methotrexate controls.

Here immunoSEQ multiplex PCR was the method, and the copy in TCRdb shows in-frame clones only, minus some. The sample shows around 26,000 clones, none of them appearing just once. Busulfan-fludarabine conditioning, marrow transplant, and cyclophosphamide on days +3 and +4 were administered. The germline V gene encodes CDR1 SSHAT and CDR2 FNYEAQ (reference sequence). The CDR3 runs to 15 residues. The J gene is TRBJ2-5, the V gene TRBV7-7; D may be TRBD1 (5 bases). The assigned J gene may be wrong: the sequence end matches TRBJ2-7 better. The material sequenced was PBMCs, taken after allogeneic stem cell transplant with posttransplant cyclophosphamide. The origin of this receptor is a male patient younger than 30 who received an allogeneic stem cell transplant from a related donor, was CMV-positive, and had no GVHD. These T cells may partly come from the graft donor. The CDR3 here is CASSLAADNTYEQYF. The CDR3 DNA is TGTGCCAGCAGCTTAGCGGCGGACAACACCTACGAGCAGTACTTC.